This TCR beta chain was sequenced in a study of T cell repertoires in cytomegalovirus infection. Study-wide background: TCR beta signatures that were public indicated CMV infection and matching HLA type. Study-wide points: Within the response measured ex vivo, HLA-C-restricted CMV-specific TCR beta clonotypes were dominant. Accumulated public TCR beta family frequency recognized individuals carrying CMV together with the relevant HLA.

From the reads, TCRdb called clonotypes with MiXCR, one entry per CDR3 protein. The profile shows some 440,000 distinct CDR3 sequences, approximately 31% of them singletons. The CDR3 is made up of 14 amino acids. Germline-derived CDR1 and CDR2 are MNHEY and SMNVEV (reference sequence). Many counts were recorded for this clonotype. Antigen specificity is unknown. A read error may account for a junction end that differs from germline. The TCR was taken from a human donor in good health (CMV status not recorded). Some clones in this sample may be carry-over from other donors' samples. This rearrangement joins TRBV27 to TRBJ2-5; TRBD1 or TRBD2 may be the D gene (6 bases each). The sample comprised PBMCs. The CDR3 spells CASGFPGAPETQYF. CDR3 in DNA: TGTGCCAGCGGTTTTCCGGGGGCCCCAGAGACCCAGTACTTC.